A few counts support the clone carrying this TCR beta chain. Its antigen is not known. This sample stems from a study of blood T cells in healthy people across ages. Study-wide results and caveats: Researchers deemed the diversity estimates from one million T cells underestimates.

Alongside a J-beta primer mix, a sample-barcoded 5' primer served in a second PCR lasting about 7 to 11 cycles. MiXCR, applied by TCRdb to the 5' RACE reads, yields one record per CDR3 protein. This table has more than 650,000 distinct CDR3 sequences, roughly 25% appearing once. The data were also submitted as part of a second study, on T cells of mothers and their children. That report notes: Slightly higher, non-significant overlap characterized related mother-child pairs relative to unrelated pairs.

The receptor's source is a boy aged 10-17 years in good health. The sample taken for sequencing was blood.

The CDR3 protein is CASSSGTSGANVLTF. DNA of the CDR3: TGCGCCAGCAGCTCTGGGACATCTGGGGCCAACGTCCTGACTTTC. The rearrangement joins TRBV5-1 to TRBJ2-6, with D perhaps matching TRBD1 (6 bases). The germline V gene has CDR1 SGHRS and CDR2 YFSETQ. V shed 3 bases and J shed 1 base, with 8 bases lying between them. This CDR3 is 15 amino acids long.